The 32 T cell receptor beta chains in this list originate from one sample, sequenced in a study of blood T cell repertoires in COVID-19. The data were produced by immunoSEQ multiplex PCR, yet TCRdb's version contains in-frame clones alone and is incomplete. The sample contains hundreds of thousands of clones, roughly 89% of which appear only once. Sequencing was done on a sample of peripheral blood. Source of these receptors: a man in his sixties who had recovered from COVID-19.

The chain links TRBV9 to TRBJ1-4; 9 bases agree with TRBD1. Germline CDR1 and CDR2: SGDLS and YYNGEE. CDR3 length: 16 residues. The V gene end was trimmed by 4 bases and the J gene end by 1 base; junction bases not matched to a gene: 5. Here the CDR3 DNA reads TGTGCCAGCAGCCCCTGGACAGGGGAAACTAATGAAAAACTGTTTTTT. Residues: CASSPWTGETNEKLFF.

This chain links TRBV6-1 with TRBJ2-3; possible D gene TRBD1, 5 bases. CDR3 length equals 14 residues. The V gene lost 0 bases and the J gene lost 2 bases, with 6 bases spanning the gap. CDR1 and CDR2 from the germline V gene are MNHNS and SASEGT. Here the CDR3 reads CASSEATDTDTQYF. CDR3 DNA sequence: TGTGCCAGCAGTGAAGCGACAGACACAGATACGCAGTATTTT.

CDR3 residues: CASLGARRTGELFF. CDR3 nucleotides: TGTGCCAGCTTAGGGGCAAGACGAACCGGGGAGCTGTTTTTT. V usage is TRBV6-5 and J usage is TRBJ2-2; a weak D match, TRBD1 (5 bases). V lost 8 bases and J lost 5, with 15 bases in between. This CDR3 is 14 amino acids long. Germline CDR1 is MNHEY and CDR2 is SVGAGI.

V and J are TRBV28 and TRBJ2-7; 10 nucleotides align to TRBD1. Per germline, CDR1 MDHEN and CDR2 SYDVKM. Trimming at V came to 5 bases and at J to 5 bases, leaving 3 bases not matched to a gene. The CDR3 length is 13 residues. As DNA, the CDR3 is TGTGCCAGCAGTAGGGGACAGGGGAACGAGCAGTACTTC. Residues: CASSRGQGNEQYF.

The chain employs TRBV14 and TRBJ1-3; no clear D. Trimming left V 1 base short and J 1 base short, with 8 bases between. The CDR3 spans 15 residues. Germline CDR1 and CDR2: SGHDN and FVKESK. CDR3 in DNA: TGTGCCAGCAGCCAAGTCCGGACTTCTGGAAACACCATATATTTT. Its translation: CASSQVRTSGNTIYF.

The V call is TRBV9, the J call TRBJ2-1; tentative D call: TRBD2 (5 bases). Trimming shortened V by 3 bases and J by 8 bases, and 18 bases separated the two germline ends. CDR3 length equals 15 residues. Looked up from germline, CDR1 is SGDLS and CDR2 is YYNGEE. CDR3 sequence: CASSAFEGRIHEQFF. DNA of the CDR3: TGTGCCAGCAGCGCCTTCGAGGGCCGTATCCATGAGCAGTTCTTC.

This chain's CDR3 is CASLPISGSYEQYF. The DNA of the CDR3 is TGTGCCAGCCTCCCAATCAGCGGTTCCTACGAGCAGTACTTC. The V gene is TRBV28, the J gene TRBJ2-7; a weak D match, TRBD2 (5 bases). V shed 8 bases and J shed 1 base, with 15 bases lying between them. From germline, CDR1 is MDHEN and CDR2 SYDVKM. The CDR3 length is 14 residues.

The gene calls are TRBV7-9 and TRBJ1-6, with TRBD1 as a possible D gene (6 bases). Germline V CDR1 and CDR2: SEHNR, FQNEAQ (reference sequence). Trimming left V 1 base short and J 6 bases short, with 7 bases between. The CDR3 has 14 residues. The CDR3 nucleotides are TGTGCCAGCAGCTTAGAAGGGGGTAATTCACCCCTCCACTTT. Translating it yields CASSLEGGNSPLHF.

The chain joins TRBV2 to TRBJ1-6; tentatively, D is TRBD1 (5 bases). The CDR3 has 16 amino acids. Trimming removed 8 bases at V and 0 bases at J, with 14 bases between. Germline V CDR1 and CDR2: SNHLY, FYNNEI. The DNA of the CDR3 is TGTGCCAGCCTTCCAACGGGACTCTCCTATAATTCACCCCTCCACTTT. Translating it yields CASLPTGLSYNSPLHF.

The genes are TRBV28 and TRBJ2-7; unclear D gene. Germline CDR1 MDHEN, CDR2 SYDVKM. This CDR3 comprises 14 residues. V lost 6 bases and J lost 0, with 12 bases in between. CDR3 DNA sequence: TGTGCCAGCAGCCAGGCCATGAGCTCCTACGAGCAGTACTTC. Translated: CASSQAMSSYEQYF.

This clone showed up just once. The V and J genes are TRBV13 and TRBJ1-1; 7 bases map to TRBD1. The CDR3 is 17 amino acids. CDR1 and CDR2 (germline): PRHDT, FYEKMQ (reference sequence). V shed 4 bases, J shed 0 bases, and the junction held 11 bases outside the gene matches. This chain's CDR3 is CASSSRRDRLMNTEAFF. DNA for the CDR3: TGTGCCAGCAGCTCCCGCCGGGACAGACTGATGAACACTGAAGCTTTCTTT.

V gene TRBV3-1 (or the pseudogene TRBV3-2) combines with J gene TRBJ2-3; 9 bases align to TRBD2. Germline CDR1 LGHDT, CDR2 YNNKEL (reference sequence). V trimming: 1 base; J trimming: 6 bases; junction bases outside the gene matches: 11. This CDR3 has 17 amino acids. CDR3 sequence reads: CASSQVGRAGGADTQYF. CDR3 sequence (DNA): TGTGCCAGCAGCCAAGTAGGTCGAGCGGGGGGTGCGGATACGCAGTATTTT.

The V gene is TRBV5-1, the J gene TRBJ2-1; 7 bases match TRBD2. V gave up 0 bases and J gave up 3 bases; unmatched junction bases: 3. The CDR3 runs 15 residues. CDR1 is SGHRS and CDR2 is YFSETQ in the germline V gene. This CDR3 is CASSLVGLGYNEQFF. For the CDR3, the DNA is TGCGCCAGCAGCTTGGTAGGACTAGGCTACAATGAGCAGTTCTTC.

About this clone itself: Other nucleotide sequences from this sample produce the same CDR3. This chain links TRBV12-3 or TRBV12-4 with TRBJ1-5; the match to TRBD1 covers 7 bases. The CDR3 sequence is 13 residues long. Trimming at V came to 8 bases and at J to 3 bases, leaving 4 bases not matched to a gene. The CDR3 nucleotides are TGTGCCAGCCGTGGGACAGTCAATCAGCCCCAGCATTTT. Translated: CASRGTVNQPQHF.

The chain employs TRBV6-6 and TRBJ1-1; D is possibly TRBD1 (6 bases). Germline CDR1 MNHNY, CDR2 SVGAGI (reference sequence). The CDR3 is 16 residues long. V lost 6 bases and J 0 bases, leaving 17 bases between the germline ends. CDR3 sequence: CASSLRQARMNTEAFF. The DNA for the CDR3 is TGTGCCAGCAGCCTTCGACAGGCTCGAATGAACACTGAAGCTTTCTTT.

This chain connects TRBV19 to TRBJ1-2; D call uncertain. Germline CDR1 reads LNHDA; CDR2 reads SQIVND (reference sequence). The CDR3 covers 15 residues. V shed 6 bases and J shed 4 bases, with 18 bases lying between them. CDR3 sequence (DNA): TGTGCCAGTAGCCCTACTTACAGCAAGCTCTATGGCTACACCTTC. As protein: CASSPTYSKLYGYTF.

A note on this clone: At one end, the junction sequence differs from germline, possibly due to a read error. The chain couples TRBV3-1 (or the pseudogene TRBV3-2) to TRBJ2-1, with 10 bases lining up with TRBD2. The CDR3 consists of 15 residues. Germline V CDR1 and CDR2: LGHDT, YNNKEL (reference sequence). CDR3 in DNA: TGTGCCGGCAGCCCAACTAGCGGGGTTTACAATGAGCAGTTCTTC. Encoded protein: CAGSPTSGVYNEQFF.

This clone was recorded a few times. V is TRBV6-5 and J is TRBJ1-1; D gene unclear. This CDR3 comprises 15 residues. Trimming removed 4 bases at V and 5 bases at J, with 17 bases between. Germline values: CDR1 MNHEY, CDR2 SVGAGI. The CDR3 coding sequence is TGTGCCAGCAGTTCGATGGTGGCGTTGGAGACTGAAGCTTTCTTT. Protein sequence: CASSSMVALETEAFF.

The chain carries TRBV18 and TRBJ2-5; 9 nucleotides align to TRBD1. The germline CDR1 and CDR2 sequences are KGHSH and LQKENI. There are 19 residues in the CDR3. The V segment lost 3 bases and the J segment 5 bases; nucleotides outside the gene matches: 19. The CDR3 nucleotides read TGTGCCAGCTCACCCCTCGACGGGACAGGGACACCGTTGAGGGAGACCCAGTACTTC. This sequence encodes CASSPLDGTGTPLRETQYF.

CDR3 coding DNA: TGCAGTGCTAGTCTGGGCGGGGCCTACAATGAGCAGTTCTTC. Translation: CSASLGGAYNEQFF. The chain uses TRBV20-1 and TRBJ2-1; a weak D match, TRBD2 (6 bases). CDR1 and CDR2 (germline): DFQATT, SNEGSKA (reference sequence). V lost 3 bases and J lost 2, with 11 bases in between. This CDR3 contains 14 residues.

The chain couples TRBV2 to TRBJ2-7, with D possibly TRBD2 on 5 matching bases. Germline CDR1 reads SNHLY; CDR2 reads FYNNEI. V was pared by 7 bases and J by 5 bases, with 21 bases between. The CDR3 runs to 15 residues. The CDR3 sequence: CASIRGSGSADEQYF. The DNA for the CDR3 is TGTGCCAGCATTCGAGGGAGTGGGTCGGCCGACGAGCAGTACTTC.

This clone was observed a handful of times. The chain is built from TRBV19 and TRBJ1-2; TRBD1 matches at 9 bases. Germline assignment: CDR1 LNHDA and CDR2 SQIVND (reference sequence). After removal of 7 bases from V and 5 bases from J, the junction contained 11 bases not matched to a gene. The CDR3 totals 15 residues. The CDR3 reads CASTPAGQGRYGYTF. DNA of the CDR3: TGTGCCAGTACCCCGGCGGGACAGGGTCGTTATGGCTACACCTTC. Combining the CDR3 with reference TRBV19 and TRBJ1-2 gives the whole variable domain DGGITQSPKYLFRKEGQNVTLSCEQNLNHDAMYWYRQDPGQGLRLIYYSQIVNDFQKGDIAEGYSVSREKKESFPLTVTSAQKNPTAFYLCASTPAGQGRYGYTFGSGTRLTVV.

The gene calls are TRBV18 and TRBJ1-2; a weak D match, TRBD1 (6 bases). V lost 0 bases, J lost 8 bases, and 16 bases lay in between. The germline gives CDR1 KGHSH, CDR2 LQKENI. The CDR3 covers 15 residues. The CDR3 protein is CASSPPAGAQEGYTF. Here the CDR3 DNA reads TGTGCCAGCTCACCACCGGCGGGGGCTCAAGAAGGCTACACCTTC.

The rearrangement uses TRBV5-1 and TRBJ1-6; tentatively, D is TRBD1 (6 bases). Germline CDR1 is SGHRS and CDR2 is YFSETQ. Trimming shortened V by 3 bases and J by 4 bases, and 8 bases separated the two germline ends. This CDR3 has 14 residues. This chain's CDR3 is CASSYDRYNSPLHF. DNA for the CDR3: TGCGCCAGCAGCTACGACAGGTATAATTCACCCCTCCACTTT.

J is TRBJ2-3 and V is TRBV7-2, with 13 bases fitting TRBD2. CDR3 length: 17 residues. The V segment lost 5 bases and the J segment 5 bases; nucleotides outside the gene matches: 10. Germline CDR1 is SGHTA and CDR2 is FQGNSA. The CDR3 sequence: CASSVSSGLAGRDTQYF. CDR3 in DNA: TGTGCCAGCAGCGTATCTTCGGGACTAGCGGGGCGAGATACGCAGTATTTT.

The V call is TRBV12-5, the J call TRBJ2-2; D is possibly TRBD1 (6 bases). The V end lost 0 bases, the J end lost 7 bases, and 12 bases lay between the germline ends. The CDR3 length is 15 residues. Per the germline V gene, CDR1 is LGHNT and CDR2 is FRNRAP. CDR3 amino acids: CASGLVRGADGELFF. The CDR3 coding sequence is TGTGCTAGTGGTTTGGTCAGGGGCGCTGACGGGGAGCTGTTTTTT.

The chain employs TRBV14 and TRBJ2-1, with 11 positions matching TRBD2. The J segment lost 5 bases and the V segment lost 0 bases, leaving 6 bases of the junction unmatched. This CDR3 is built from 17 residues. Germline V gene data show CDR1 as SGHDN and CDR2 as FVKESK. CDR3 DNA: TGTGCCAGCAGCCAAGATATAAGACTAGCGGGGCACAATGAGCAGTTCTTC. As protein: CASSQDIRLAGHNEQFF. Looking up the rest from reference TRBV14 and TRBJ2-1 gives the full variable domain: EAGVTQFPSHSVIEKGQTVTLRCDPISGHDNLYWYRRVMGKEIKFLLHFVKESKQDESGMPNNRFLAERTGGTYSTLKVQPAELEDSGVYFCASSQDIRLAGHNEQFFGPGTRLTVL.

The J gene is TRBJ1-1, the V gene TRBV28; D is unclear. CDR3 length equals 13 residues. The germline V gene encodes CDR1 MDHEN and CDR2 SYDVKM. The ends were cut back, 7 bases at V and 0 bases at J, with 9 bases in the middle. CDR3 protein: CASNEVLNTEAFF. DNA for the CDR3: TGTGCCAGCAATGAGGTTTTGAACACTGAAGCTTTCTTT.

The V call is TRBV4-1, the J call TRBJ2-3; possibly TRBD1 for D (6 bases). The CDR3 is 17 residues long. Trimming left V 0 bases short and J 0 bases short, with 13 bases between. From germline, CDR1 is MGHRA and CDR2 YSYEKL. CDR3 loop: CASSQETRTESTDTQYF. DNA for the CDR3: TGCGCCAGCAGCCAAGAAACCCGGACAGAAAGCACAGATACGCAGTATTTT.

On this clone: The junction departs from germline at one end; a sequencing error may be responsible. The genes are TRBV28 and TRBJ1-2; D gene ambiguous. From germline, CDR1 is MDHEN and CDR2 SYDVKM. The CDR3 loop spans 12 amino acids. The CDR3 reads CASNLGSYGYTF. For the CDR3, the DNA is TGTGCCAGCAATTTAGGGAGCTATGGCTACACCTTC.

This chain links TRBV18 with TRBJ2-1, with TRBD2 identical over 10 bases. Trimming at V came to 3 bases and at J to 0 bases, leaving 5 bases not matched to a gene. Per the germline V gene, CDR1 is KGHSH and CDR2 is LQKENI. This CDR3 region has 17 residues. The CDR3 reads CASSPFTSGASYNEQFF. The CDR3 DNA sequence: TGTGCCAGCTCACCGTTTACTAGCGGGGCCTCCTACAATGAGCAGTTCTTC.

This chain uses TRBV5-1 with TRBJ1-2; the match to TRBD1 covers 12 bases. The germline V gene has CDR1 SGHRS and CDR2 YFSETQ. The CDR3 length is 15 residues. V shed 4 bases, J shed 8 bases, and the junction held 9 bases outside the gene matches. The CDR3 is CASSERGQGARGYTF. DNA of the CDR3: TGCGCCAGCAGCGAGAGGGGACAGGGGGCGCGCGGCTACACCTTC.